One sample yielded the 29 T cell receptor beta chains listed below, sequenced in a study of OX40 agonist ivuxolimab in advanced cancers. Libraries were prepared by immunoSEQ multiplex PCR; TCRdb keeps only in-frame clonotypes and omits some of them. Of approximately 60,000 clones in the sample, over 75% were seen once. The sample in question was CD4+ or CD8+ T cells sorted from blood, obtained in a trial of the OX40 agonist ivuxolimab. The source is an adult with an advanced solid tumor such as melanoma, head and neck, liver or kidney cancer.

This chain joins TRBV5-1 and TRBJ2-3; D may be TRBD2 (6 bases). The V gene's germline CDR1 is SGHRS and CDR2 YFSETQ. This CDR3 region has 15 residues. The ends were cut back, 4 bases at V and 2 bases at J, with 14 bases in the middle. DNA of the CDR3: TGCGCCAGCAGCGCCTTGGGACTTTTCACAGATACGCAGTATTTT. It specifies CASSALGLFTDTQYF.

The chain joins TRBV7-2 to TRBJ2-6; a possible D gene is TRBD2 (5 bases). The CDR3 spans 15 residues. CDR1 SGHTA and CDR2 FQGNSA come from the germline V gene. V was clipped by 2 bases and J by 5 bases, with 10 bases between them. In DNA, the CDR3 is TGTGCCAGCAGCTTACGGGATGGTCGGGCCAACGTCCTGACTTTC. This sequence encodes CASSLRDGRANVLTF.

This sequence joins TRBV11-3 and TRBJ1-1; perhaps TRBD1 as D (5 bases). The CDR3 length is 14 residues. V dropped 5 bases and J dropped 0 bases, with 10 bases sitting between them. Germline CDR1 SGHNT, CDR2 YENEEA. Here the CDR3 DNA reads TGTGCCAGCAGCGAGGGACGGATGAACACTGAAGCTTTCTTT. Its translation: CASSEGRMNTEAFF.

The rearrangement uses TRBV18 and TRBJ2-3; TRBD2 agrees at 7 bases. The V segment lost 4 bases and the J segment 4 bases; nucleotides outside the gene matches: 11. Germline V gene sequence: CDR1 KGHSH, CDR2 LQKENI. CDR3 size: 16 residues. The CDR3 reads CASSQWGAGVADTQYF. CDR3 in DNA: TGTGCCAGCTCACAATGGGGCGCGGGGGTGGCAGATACGCAGTATTTT.

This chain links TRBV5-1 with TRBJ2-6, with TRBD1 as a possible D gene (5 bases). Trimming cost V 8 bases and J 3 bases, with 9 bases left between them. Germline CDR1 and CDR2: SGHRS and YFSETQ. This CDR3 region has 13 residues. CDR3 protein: CASNQGGANVLTF. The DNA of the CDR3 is TGCGCCAGTAATCAGGGTGGGGCCAACGTCCTGACTTTC.

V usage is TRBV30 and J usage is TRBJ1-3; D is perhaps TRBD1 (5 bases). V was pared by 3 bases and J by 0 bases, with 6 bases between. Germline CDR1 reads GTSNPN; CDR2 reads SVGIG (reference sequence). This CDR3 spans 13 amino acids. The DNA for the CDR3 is TGTGCCTGGAGAGGGGTCTCTGGAAACACCATATATTTT. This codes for CAWRGVSGNTIYF. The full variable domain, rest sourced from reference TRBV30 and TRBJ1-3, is SQTIHQWPATLVQPVGSPLSLECTVEGTSNPNLYWYRQAAGRGLQLLFYSVGIGQISSEVPQNLSASRPQDRQFILSSKKLLLSDSGFYLCAWRGVSGNTIYFGEGSWLTVV.

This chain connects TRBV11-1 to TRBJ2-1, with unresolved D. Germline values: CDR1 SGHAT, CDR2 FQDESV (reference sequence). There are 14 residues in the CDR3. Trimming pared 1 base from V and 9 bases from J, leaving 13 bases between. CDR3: CASSLVGSDIEQFF. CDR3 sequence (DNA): TGTGCCAGCAGCTTAGTAGGGTCCGACATTGAGCAGTTCTTC.

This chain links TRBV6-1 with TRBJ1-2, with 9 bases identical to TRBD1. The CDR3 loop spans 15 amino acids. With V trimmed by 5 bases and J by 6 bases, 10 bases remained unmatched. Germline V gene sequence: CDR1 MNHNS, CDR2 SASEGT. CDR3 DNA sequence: TGTGCCAGCAGTCGGGGGACAGGGTCCGTCGATGGCTACACCTTC. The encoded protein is CASSRGTGSVDGYTF.

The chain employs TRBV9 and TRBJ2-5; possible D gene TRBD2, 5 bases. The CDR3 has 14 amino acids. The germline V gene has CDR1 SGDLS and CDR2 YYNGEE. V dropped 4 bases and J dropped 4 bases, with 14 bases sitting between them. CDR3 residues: CASSPREGRETQYF. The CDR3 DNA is TGTGCCAGCAGCCCCCGAGAAGGGAGAGAGACCCAGTACTTC.

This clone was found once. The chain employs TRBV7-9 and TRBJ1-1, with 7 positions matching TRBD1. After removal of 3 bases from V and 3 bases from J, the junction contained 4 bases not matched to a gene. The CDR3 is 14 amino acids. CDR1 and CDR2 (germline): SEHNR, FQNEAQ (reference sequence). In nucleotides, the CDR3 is TGTGCCAGCAGCTTCCAGGGGGGCGACACTGAAGCTTTCTTT. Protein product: CASSFQGGDTEAFF.

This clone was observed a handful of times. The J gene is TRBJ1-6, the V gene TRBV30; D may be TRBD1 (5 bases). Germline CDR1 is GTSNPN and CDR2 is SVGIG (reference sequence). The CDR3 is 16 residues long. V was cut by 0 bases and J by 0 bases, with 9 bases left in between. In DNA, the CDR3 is TGTGCCTGGAGTGTTTCGGGGGGCTCCTATAATTCACCCCTCCACTTT. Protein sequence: CAWSVSGGSYNSPLHF.

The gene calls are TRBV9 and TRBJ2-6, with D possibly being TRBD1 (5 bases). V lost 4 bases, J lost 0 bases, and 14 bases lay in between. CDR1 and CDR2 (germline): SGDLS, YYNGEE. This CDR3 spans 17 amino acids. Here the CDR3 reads CASSPRTRFSGANVLTF. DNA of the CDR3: TGTGCCAGCAGCCCCCGGACAAGATTCTCTGGGGCCAACGTCCTGACTTTC.

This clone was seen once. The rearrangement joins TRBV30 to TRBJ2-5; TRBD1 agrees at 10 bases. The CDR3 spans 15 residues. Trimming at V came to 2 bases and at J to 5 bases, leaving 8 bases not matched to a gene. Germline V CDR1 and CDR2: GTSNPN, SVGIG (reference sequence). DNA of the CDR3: TGTGCCTGGAGTAGGAGACAGGGGGCCGGGGAGACCCAGTACTTC. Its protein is CAWSRRQGAGETQYF. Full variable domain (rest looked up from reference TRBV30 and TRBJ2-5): SQTIHQWPATLVQPVGSPLSLECTVEGTSNPNLYWYRQAAGRGLQLLFYSVGIGQISSEVPQNLSASRPQDRQFILSSKKLLLSDSGFYLCAWSRRQGAGETQYFGPGTRLLVL.

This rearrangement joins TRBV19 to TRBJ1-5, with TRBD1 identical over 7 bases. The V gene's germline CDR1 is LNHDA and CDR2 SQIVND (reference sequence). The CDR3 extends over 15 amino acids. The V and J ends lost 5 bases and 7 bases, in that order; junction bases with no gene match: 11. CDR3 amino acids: CASSQGRTGEQPQHF. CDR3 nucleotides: TGTGCCAGTAGTCAGGGGCGGACAGGCGAACAGCCCCAGCATTTT.

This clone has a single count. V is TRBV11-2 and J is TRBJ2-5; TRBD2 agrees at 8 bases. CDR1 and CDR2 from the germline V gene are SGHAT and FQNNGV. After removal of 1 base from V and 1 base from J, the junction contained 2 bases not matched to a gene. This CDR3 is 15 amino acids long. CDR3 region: CASSLGTSGQETQYF. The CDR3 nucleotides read TGTGCCAGCAGCTTAGGAACTAGCGGCCAAGAGACCCAGTACTTC.

CDR3 loop: CASSPSRLAGQVDTQYF. The CDR3, as DNA: TGTGCCAGTAGTCCGAGCCGACTAGCGGGGCAGGTAGATACGCAGTATTTT. The chain uses TRBV19 and TRBJ2-3; 11 positions agree with TRBD2. Losses at the gene ends were 5 bases for V and 5 bases for J; bases not matched to a gene: 12. CDR1 and CDR2 (germline): LNHDA, SQIVND (reference sequence). This CDR3 comprises 17 residues.

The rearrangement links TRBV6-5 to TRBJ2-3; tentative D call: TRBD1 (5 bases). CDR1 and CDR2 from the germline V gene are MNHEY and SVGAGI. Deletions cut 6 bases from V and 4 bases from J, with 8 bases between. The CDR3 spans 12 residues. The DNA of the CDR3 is TGTGCCAGCAGCCAGGGCCCAGATACGCAGTATTTT. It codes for CASSQGPDTQYF.

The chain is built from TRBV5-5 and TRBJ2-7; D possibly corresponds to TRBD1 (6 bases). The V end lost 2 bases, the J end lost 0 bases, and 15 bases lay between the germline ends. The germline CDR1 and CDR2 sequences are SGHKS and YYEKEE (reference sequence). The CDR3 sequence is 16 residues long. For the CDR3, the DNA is TGTGCCAGCAGCTTATCCGGGACATCCAGCTCCTACGAGCAGTACTTC. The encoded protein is CASSLSGTSSSYEQYF.

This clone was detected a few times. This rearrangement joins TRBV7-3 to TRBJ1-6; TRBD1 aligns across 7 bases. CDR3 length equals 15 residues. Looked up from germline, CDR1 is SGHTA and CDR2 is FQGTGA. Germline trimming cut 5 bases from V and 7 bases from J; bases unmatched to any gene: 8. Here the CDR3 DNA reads TGTGCCAGCAGCCCTGGACAGGTGGGGAATTCACCCCTCCACTTT. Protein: CASSPGQVGNSPLHF.

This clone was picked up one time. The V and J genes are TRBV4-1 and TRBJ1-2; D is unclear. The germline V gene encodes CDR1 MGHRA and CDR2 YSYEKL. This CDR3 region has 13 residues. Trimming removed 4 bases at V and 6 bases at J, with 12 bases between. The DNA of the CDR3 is TGCGCCAGCAGCCTCCGAAAACGAGATGGCTACACCTTC. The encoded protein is CASSLRKRDGYTF.

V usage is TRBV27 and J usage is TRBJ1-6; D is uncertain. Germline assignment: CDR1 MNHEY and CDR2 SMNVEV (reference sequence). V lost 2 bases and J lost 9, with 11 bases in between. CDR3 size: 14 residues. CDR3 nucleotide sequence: TGTGCCAGCAGTTTAGGGGTAACGAGTTCACCCCTCCACTTT. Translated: CASSLGVTSSPLHF.

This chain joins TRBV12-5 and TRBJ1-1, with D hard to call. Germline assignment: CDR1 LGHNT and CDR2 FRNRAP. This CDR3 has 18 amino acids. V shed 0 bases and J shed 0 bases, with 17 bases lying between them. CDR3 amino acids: CASGLVLRLTGLNTEAFF. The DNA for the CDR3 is TGTGCTAGTGGTTTGGTACTCCGGCTAACGGGATTGAACACTGAAGCTTTCTTT. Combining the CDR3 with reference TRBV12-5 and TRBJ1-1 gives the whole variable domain DARVTQTPRHKVTEMGQEVTMRCQPILGHNTVFWYRQTMMQGLELLAYFRNRAPLDDSGMPKDRFSAEMPDATLATLKIQPSEPRDSAVYFCASGLVLRLTGLNTEAFFGQGTRLTVV.

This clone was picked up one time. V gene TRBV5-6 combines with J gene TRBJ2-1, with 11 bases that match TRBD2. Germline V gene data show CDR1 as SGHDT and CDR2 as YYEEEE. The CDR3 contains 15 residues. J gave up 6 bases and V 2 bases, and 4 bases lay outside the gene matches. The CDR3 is CASSFRLAGINEQFF. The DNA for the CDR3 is TGTGCCAGCAGCTTTCGACTAGCGGGGATCAATGAGCAGTTCTTC.

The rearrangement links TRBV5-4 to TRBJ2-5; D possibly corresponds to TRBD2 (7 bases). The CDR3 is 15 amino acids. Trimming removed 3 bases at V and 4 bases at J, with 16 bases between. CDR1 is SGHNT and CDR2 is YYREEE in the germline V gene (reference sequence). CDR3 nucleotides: TGTGCCAGCAGCTCTGGGGGGGCCTGGATAGAGACCCAGTACTTC. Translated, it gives CASSSGGAWIETQYF.

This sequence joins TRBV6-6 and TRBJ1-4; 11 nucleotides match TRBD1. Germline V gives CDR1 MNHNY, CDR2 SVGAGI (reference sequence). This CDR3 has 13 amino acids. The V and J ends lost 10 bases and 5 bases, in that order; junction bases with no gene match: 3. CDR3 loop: CATGTGGNEKLFF. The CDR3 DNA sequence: TGTGCCACCGGGACAGGGGGGAATGAAAAACTGTTTTTT.

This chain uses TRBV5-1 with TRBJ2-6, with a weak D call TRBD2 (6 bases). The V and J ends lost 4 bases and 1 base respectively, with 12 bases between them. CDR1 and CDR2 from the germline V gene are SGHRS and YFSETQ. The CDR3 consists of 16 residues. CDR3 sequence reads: CASSEGLSSGANVLTF. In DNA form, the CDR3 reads TGCGCCAGCAGCGAGGGACTTTCATCTGGGGCCAACGTCCTGACTTTC. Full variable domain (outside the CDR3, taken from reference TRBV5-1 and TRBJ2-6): KAGVTQTPRYLIKTRGQQVTLSCSPISGHRSVSWYQQTPGQGLQFLFEYFSETQRNKGNFPGRFSGRQFSNSRSEMNVSTLELGDSALYLCASSEGLSSGANVLTFGAGSRLTVL.

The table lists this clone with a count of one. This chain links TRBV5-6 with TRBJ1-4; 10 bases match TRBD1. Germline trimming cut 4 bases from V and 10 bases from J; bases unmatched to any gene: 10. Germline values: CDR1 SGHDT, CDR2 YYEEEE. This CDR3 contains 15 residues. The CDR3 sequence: CASSRGQGTIGKLFF. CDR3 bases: TGTGCCAGCAGCCGGGGACAGGGGACGATCGGAAAACTGTTTTTT.

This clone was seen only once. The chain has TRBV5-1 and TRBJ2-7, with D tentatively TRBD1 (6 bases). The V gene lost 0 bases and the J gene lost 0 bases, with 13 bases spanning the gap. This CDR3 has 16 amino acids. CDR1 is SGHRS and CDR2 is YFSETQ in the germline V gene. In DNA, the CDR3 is TGCGCCAGCAGCTTGGAACCGGGACACCTCTCCTACGAGCAGTACTTC. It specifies CASSLEPGHLSYEQYF.

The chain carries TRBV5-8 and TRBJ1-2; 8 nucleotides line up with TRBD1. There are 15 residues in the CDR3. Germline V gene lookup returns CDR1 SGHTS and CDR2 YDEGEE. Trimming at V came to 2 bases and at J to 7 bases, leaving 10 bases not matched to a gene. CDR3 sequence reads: CASSFGGTGSPGYTF. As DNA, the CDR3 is TGTGCCAGCAGCTTTGGAGGGACAGGCAGTCCTGGCTACACCTTC.